These 17 T cell receptor beta chains were all obtained from the same sample, sequenced in a study of vaccination and CD4 T cells after COVID-19 (dated by TCRdb to 2021 to 2024). No antigen is known for these receptors. The treatment or condition tag for this specimen amounts to: roughly 10-day PBMC culture with coronavirus spike peptide pools or control peptides (ViraFEST assay). Library creation used PCR. Data came from an Illumina iSeq 100. TCR sequencing of DNA from cultured CD4+ T cells used the Oncomine TCR Beta short-read assay at the Johns Hopkins FTIC core. The raw public data were reprocessed by TCRdb itself: fastp quality trimming at Q25, MiXCR clonotype calling, in-frame beta chains only. All rows with the same CDR3 protein become a single entry with the most common DNA and genes. The sample records 20,000 to 30,000 distinct CDR3 sequences, roughly 42% of which are singletons. The ten biggest clones cover about a tenth of the sample.

Sequenced material: CD4+ T cells from blood, cultured in vitro. These TCRs come from a human donor who had recovered from COVID-19.

This chain links TRBV28 with TRBJ1-2, with D unclear. Germline V gene data show CDR1 as MDHEN and CDR2 as SYDVKM. There are 11 residues in the CDR3. The V end was cut by 5 bases, the J end by 0 bases, with 1 base between. The chain's CDR3 is CASSPNYGYTF. The CDR3 DNA reads TGTGCCAGCAGTCCTAACTATGGCTACACCTTC.

The chain couples TRBV29-1 to TRBJ2-2; TRBD2 is a possible D gene (6 bases). This CDR3 is built from 14 residues. V shed 2 bases and J shed 6 bases, with 13 bases lying between them. From germline, CDR1 is SQVTM and CDR2 ANQGSEA. The CDR3 here is CSVERREQAGELFF. The DNA for the CDR3 is TGCAGCGTTGAAAGACGGGAGCAGGCCGGGGAGCTGTTTTTT.

V gene TRBV5-6 combines with J gene TRBJ1-5; D may be TRBD1 (5 bases). Trimming cost V 4 bases and J 5 bases, with 7 bases left between them. This CDR3 is built from 12 residues. CDR1 is SGHDT and CDR2 is YYEEEE in the germline V gene. Here the CDR3 DNA reads TGTGCCAGCAGCCGCAGGGATCAGCCCCAGCATTTT. Its protein is CASSRRDQPQHF.

The chain joins TRBV10-3 to TRBJ2-2; the match to TRBD2 covers 7 bases. The CDR3 has 16 residues. From germline, CDR1 is ENHRY and CDR2 SYGVKD. The junction had 5 bases not matched to a gene; V was cut back by 2 bases and J by 2 bases. The CDR3 nucleotides read TGTGCCATCAGTGAGAGGCTAGCGGTAAACACCGGGGAGCTGTTTTTT. Amino acids: CAISERLAVNTGELFF.

This clonotype was counted a few times. The J gene is TRBJ2-3, the V gene TRBV20-1; a possible D gene is TRBD1 (5 bases). Germline V lookup: CDR1 DFQATT, CDR2 SNEGSKA (reference sequence). The V end was cut by 4 bases, the J end by 0 bases, with 14 bases between. The CDR3 consists of 15 residues. CDR3 sequence reads: CSATDRKGSTDTQYF. In nucleotides, the CDR3 is TGCAGTGCTACAGACAGAAAAGGGAGCACAGATACGCAGTATTTT.

The V call is TRBV7-2, the J call TRBJ2-3; perhaps TRBD2 as D (7 bases). V dropped 2 bases and J dropped 5 bases, with 17 bases sitting between them. There are 16 residues in the CDR3. The germline CDR1 and CDR2 sequences are SGHTA and FQGNSA. CDR3: CASSLFLGGLEDTQYF. The DNA of the CDR3 is TGTGCCAGCAGCTTATTTTTGGGGGGGCTGGAAGATACGCAGTATTTT.

The chain combines TRBV6-1 with TRBJ2-1, with D possibly TRBD2 on 5 matching bases. V lost 6 bases and J lost 12, with 12 bases in between. This CDR3 has 11 amino acids. Germline V lookup: CDR1 MNHNS, CDR2 SASEGT. The CDR3 DNA reads as TGTGCCAGCAGCTGGAGGACTGTGCAGTTCTTC. Translating gives CASSWRTVQFF.

This clonotype was counted only a few times. The rearrangement uses TRBV19 and TRBJ1-1; 7 positions agree with TRBD1. Trimming at V came to 7 bases and at J to 3 bases, leaving 5 bases not matched to a gene. Germline-derived CDR1 and CDR2 are LNHDA and SQIVND (reference sequence). CDR3 length: 13 amino acids. Written as DNA, the CDR3 is TGTGCCAGTAAAGGACAGGAGGACACTGAAGCTTTCTTT. This translates into CASKGQEDTEAFF.

This clonotype was detected only a few times. The rearrangement uses TRBV28 and TRBJ1-2; D might be TRBD1 (5 bases). Trimming cost V 7 bases and J 7 bases, with 19 bases left between them. Germline loops: CDR1 MDHEN, CDR2 SYDVKM. This CDR3 spans 14 amino acids. The CDR3 loop is CASISITQGGGYTF. DNA of the CDR3: TGTGCCAGCATTAGTATAACCCAGGGTGGTGGCTACACCTTC.

To note about this clonotype: A much larger clone lies one base from this, so it may be a read error. The chain is built from TRBV2 and TRBJ2-5; the match to TRBD2 covers 7 bases. Trimming took 7 bases from V and 6 from J; bases not matched to a gene: 14. Germline V gene data show CDR1 as SNHLY and CDR2 as FYNNEI. The length of the CDR3 is 15 residues. For the CDR3, the DNA is TGTGCCAGCAAACCGCCTGGCGGGGGAGGAAAGACCCAGTACTTC. Its protein product is CASKPPGGGGKTQYF.

This clonotype was counted only a few times. The rearrangement uses TRBV6-1 and TRBJ1-5, with TRBD1 identical over 7 bases. The V gene end was trimmed by 6 bases and the J gene end by 6 bases; junction bases not matched to a gene: 11. Per germline, CDR1 MNHNS and CDR2 SASEGT. The CDR3 loop spans 15 amino acids. Written as DNA, the CDR3 is TGTGCCAGCAGCGCGACCCGACAGGGAAGTCAGCCCCAGCATTTT. The encoded protein is CASSATRQGSQPQHF.

The rearrangement uses TRBV11-3 and TRBJ2-3, with a weak D call TRBD2 (7 bases). There are 15 residues in the CDR3. The ends were cut back, 3 bases at V and 1 base at J, with 11 bases in the middle. CDR1 SGHNT and CDR2 YENEEA come from the germline V gene. The CDR3, as DNA: TGTGCCAGCAGCTTGGGCGGGGGCCGCACAGATACGCAGTATTTT. Residues: CASSLGGGRTDTQYF.

The chain couples TRBV6-1 to TRBJ1-1; D not resolved. The CDR3 covers 14 residues. The V gene lost 5 bases and the J gene lost 6 bases, with 16 bases spanning the gap. Germline V gives CDR1 MNHNS, CDR2 SASEGT. The CDR3 nucleotides read TGTGCCAGCAGTATCCGTGATAGGGCCCCTGAAGCTTTCTTT. It yields the protein CASSIRDRAPEAFF.

This clonotype has just a few counts. The rearrangement links TRBV20-1 to TRBJ1-2, with D possibly TRBD1 on 5 matching bases. Trimming cost V 3 bases and J 6 bases, with 11 bases left between them. Germline V gene sequence: CDR1 DFQATT, CDR2 SNEGSKA (reference sequence). There are 12 residues in the CDR3. CDR3 protein: CSASSGRDGYTF. The CDR3 region has the DNA TGCAGTGCTAGTTCGGGCAGGGATGGCTACACCTTC.

This clonotype turned up a few times. CDR3 protein: CSAGKGQVFYEQYF. CDR3 bases: TGCAGTGCCGGAAAGGGACAGGTCTTCTACGAGCAGTACTTC. The V call is TRBV20-1, the J call TRBJ2-7, with 8 bases fitting TRBD1. After removal of 6 bases from V and 3 bases from J, the junction contained 10 bases not matched to a gene. The CDR3 loop spans 14 amino acids. Germline lookup yields CDR1 DFQATT and CDR2 SNEGSKA (reference sequence).

The CDR3 DNA follows: TGTGCCAGCAGCCCGCGACAGGGGAGGACTGAAGCTTTCTTT. This codes for CASSPRQGRTEAFF. The rearrangement uses TRBV7-9 and TRBJ1-1, with 8 bases fitting TRBD1. Germline V gene sequence: CDR1 SEHNR, CDR2 FQNEAQ (reference sequence). The CDR3 length is 14 residues. V lost 5 bases to trimming and J lost 5 bases; unmatched junction nucleotides: 7.

Within the sample, this clonotype is medium-sized. The chain combines TRBV7-9 with TRBJ1-2, with 7 positions matching TRBD1. Germline trimming cut 5 bases from V and 2 bases from J; bases unmatched to any gene: 8. The CDR3 length is 15 residues. Germline CDR1 reads SEHNR; CDR2 reads FQNEAQ (reference sequence). The DNA for the CDR3 is TGTGCCAGCAGCCTCGGGACAGAACAAAACTATGGCTACACCTTC. This gives the protein CASSLGTEQNYGYTF. The whole variable domain, filled in from reference TRBV7-9 and TRBJ1-2, reads DTGVSQNPRHKITKRGQNVTFRCDPISEHNRLYWYRQTLGQGPEFLTYFQNEAQLEKSRLLSDRFSAERPKGSFSTLEIQRTEQGDSAMYLCASSLGTEQNYGYTFGSGTRLTVV.